The 17 T cell receptor beta chains reported below all come from one sample, sequenced in a study of blood T cell repertoires in COVID-19. Sequencing was performed with immunoSEQ multiplex PCR; in TCRdb, only in-frame clones are kept and a portion is missing. The sample includes fewer than 250,000 clones, 83% of them seen just once. The sequenced material came from peripheral blood. All receptors come from a human donor in a cohort sampled during active COVID-19.

The chain joins TRBV3-1 (or the pseudogene TRBV3-2) to TRBJ2-3; weak D call: TRBD2 (7 bases). V lost 2 bases, J lost 5 bases, and 26 bases lay in between. The CDR3 is 19 residues long. Germline CDR1 LGHDT, CDR2 YNNKEL (reference sequence). The CDR3 bases are TGTGCCAGCAGCCAATTTTTCATAAGGGGGAGGGCCGGAGGAGATACGCAGTATTTT. Its translation: CASSQFFIRGRAGGDTQYF.

The chain employs TRBV18 and TRBJ2-7, with D perhaps TRBD2 (6 bases). The germline CDR1 and CDR2 sequences are KGHSH and LQKENI. The CDR3 length is 16 residues. Trimming stripped 1 base from V and 7 bases from J, with 20 bases between. CDR3 DNA: TGTGCCAGCTCACCACGGGTAGCGGCTGGGGATCGGGAGCAGTACTTC. It encodes CASSPRVAAGDREQYF. The full variable domain, rest sourced from reference TRBV18 and TRBJ2-7, is NAGVMQNPRHLVRRRGQEARLRCSPMKGHSHVYWYRQLPEEGLKFMVYLQKENIIDESGMPKERFSAEFPKEGPSILRIQQVVRGDSAAYFCASSPRVAAGDREQYFGPGTRLTVT.

The chain recombines TRBV5-1 with TRBJ1-1; D possibly corresponds to TRBD1 (5 bases). CDR1 and CDR2 from the germline V gene are SGHRS and YFSETQ. V lost 3 bases and J lost 5, with 14 bases in between. This CDR3 comprises 14 residues. The CDR3 here is CASSSTGESTEAFF. Here the CDR3 DNA reads TGCGCCAGCAGCTCCACGGGGGAGTCGACTGAAGCTTTCTTT.

The chain joins TRBV28 to TRBJ1-1; perhaps TRBD1 as D (5 bases). The CDR3 totals 14 residues. V shed 2 bases and J shed 8 bases, with 15 bases lying between them. Germline V gives CDR1 MDHEN, CDR2 SYDVKM. DNA of the CDR3: TGTGCCAGCAGTTTACCCCCAGGGAGGACAGAAGCTTTCTTT. Translation gives CASSLPPGRTEAFF.

The rearrangement joins TRBV24-1 to TRBJ2-3, with D unclear. The germline V and J ends were trimmed by 2 bases and 0 bases, with 2 bases remaining between them. This CDR3 region has 13 residues. Looked up from germline, CDR1 is KGHDR and CDR2 is SFDVKD. CDR3 coding DNA: TGTGCCACCAGTGATTCTAGCACAGATACGCAGTATTTT. The encoded protein is CATSDSSTDTQYF.

This chain links TRBV19 with TRBJ2-5; TRBD2 matches 9 bases. Germline V gene sequence: CDR1 LNHDA, CDR2 SQIVND (reference sequence). There are 15 residues in the CDR3. Trimming at V came to 3 bases and at J to 6 bases, leaving 8 bases not matched to a gene. CDR3 coding DNA: TGTGCCAGTAGTATTTTGAGCGGGGGGAGTAAGACCCAGTACTTC. This translates into CASSILSGGSKTQYF.

The CDR3 DNA is TGTGCCAGCAGCGTAGGTGGGGCGCGTAATATCTACGAGCAGTACTTC. Translating it yields CASSVGGARNIYEQYF. The chain employs TRBV9 and TRBJ2-7, with TRBD1 as a possible D gene (5 bases). The CDR3 spans 16 residues. Germline CDR1 reads SGDLS; CDR2 reads YYNGEE. Trimming left V 0 bases short and J 3 bases short, with 16 bases between.

This clone was seen a few times. The chain links TRBV11-2 to TRBJ2-3; 10 bases line up with TRBD2. The CDR3 extends over 16 amino acids. Germline V gene sequence: CDR1 SGHAT, CDR2 FQNNGV. The V and J ends lost 5 bases and 4 bases, in that order; junction bases with no gene match: 9. CDR3 protein: CASSTPSGGTADTQYF. CDR3 bases: TGTGCCAGCAGCACGCCTAGCGGGGGTACCGCAGATACGCAGTATTTT.

The chain is built from TRBV7-6 and TRBJ2-1, with D possibly being TRBD2 (5 bases). V lost 1 base and J 5 bases, leaving 15 bases between the germline ends. This CDR3 spans 16 amino acids. Germline CDR1 and CDR2: SGHVS and FNYEAQ. The DNA for the CDR3 is TGTGCCAGCAGCTTAGAGTCCAGGACTGTCAACAATGAGCAGTTCTTC. It specifies CASSLESRTVNNEQFF.

The chain joins TRBV5-1 to TRBJ2-1, with TRBD1 matching over 7 bases. J was trimmed by 6 bases and V by 2 bases; bases with no gene match: 5. The CDR3 consists of 14 residues. Germline V gene sequence: CDR1 SGHRS, CDR2 YFSETQ. CDR3 sequence (DNA): TGCGCCAGCAGCTTTAGCACAGGGGTCAATGAGCAGTTCTTC. Protein: CASSFSTGVNEQFF.

V gene TRBV29-1 combines with J gene TRBJ2-5; D might be TRBD2 (5 bases). The ends were cut back, 5 bases at V and 1 base at J, with 8 bases in the middle. There are 12 residues in the CDR3. Germline V lookup: CDR1 SQVTM, CDR2 ANQGSEA. CDR3 residues: CSVIRGQETQYF. The CDR3 DNA sequence: TGCAGCGTTATCCGGGGCCAAGAGACCCAGTACTTC. The whole variable domain, filled in from reference TRBV29-1 and TRBJ2-5, reads SAVISQKPSRDICQRGTSLTIQCQVDSQVTMMFWYRQQPGQSLTLIATANQGSEATYESGFVIDKFPISRPNLTFSTLTVSNMSPEDSSIYLCSVIRGQETQYFGPGTRLLVL.

A few counts support this clone. The V call is TRBV27, the J call TRBJ1-6, with 9 bases identical to TRBD1. Trimming took 5 bases from V and 7 from J; bases not matched to a gene: 6. CDR3 size: 15 residues. The germline gives CDR1 MNHEY, CDR2 SMNVEV (reference sequence). The CDR3 sequence is CASSPGDRENSPLHF. CDR3 in DNA: TGTGCCAGCAGTCCCGGGGACAGGGAAAATTCACCCCTCCACTTT.

This chain links TRBV15 with TRBJ2-5; 10 nucleotides align to TRBD1. Per germline, CDR1 LNHNV and CDR2 YYDKDF (reference sequence). After removal of 2 bases from V and 5 bases from J, the junction contained 5 bases not matched to a gene. The CDR3 is made up of 15 amino acids. The CDR3 loop is CATSRSTGGSETQYF. The CDR3 nucleotides read TGTGCCACCAGCAGATCGACAGGGGGCTCCGAGACCCAGTACTTC.

This clone has a single count. V usage is TRBV6-1 and J usage is TRBJ2-4; 11 nucleotides align to TRBD1. CDR3 length: 18 amino acids. Germline V gene sequence: CDR1 MNHNS, CDR2 SASEGT. V trimming: 0 bases; J trimming: 6 bases; junction bases outside the gene matches: 10. The CDR3 sequence is CASSEAGTGGAFGNIQYF. CDR3 nucleotide sequence: TGTGCCAGCAGTGAAGCGGGGACAGGGGGAGCTTTCGGAAACATTCAGTACTTC.

This rearrangement joins TRBV5-8 to TRBJ2-3; possible D gene TRBD2, 5 bases. V dropped 4 bases and J dropped 3 bases, with 15 bases sitting between them. Germline assignment: CDR1 SGHTS and CDR2 YDEGEE. The CDR3 loop spans 15 amino acids. CDR3 DNA sequence: TGTGCCAGCAGCCGGGGATCGTTAGAAACAGATACGCAGTATTTT. It is translated as CASSRGSLETDTQYF.

The gene calls are TRBV19 and TRBJ1-5, with D perhaps matching TRBD1 (6 bases). CDR1 LNHDA and CDR2 SQIVND come from the germline V gene (reference sequence). The germline V and J ends were trimmed by 4 bases and 0 bases, with 16 bases remaining between them. The CDR3 contains 17 residues. The DNA for the CDR3 is TGTGCCAGTAGTACCCCCGTTGACAGGTTTAGCAATCAGCCCCAGCATTTT. This translates into CASSTPVDRFSNQPQHF.

For the CDR3, the DNA is TGTGCCATCAGTGAGTCCCCGACAGGGGGTAACGAGCAGTACTTC. It encodes CAISESPTGGNEQYF. V is TRBV10-3 and J is TRBJ2-7, with 9 positions matching TRBD1. The CDR3 has 15 amino acids. Germline V gene sequence: CDR1 ENHRY, CDR2 SYGVKD. Unmatched junction bases numbered 5, after V lost 0 bases and J lost 5 bases.